This note documents a single T cell receptor (beta chain) sequence. Its recognized antigen is unknown. Base qualities were left out, and no much larger clone turns up one base away. This record comes from a study of post-analysis software for immune sequencing data (dated by TCRdb to the mid-2010s). The study in broad terms: Disease courses on record covered relapsing-remitting, secondary progressive and progressive-relapsing multiple sclerosis, though some patients had no subtype annotation. The patient repertoires were compared against more than 10 previously published healthy control repertoires obtained from donors aged roughly 6 to 28 years. A subset of samples was prepared in parallel using single-end sample barcoding, then pooled and co-amplified after Illumina adapter ligation.

To demonstrate the VDJtools post-analysis software, TCR beta repertoires were profiled from the peripheral blood of 13 young patients with multiple sclerosis. The patients with multiple sclerosis were children and adolescents between roughly 6 and 17 years of age. Findings and caveats that apply to the study as a whole: Significantly higher frequencies in patients than in controls were found for roughly 5 TRBV segments, including TRBV5-6, TRBV5-1 and TRBV20-1. Significantly lower normalized Chao1 diversity was found in multiple sclerosis patients than in controls, suggesting substantial peripheral T-cell clonal expansion. The multiple sclerosis patient group was slightly younger than the control group. Direct clustering with F measure showed strong co-clustering of samples prepared in the same batch, prompting a batch-effect correction.

Receptor amplification or capture employed PCR. Sequencing instrument: Illumina HiSeq 2500. To reduce PCR and sequencing biases, unique molecular identifiers were incorporated into the TCR beta cDNA libraries. Every 1 to 10 million input T cells yielded around 500,000 cDNA molecules, meaning each molecule approximated one T cell. Patient libraries were prepared and sequenced with the same protocol used for the earlier healthy control dataset. Samples belonging to the same batch were prepared together, multiplexed and sequenced on a shared HiSeq lane. Per the source publication's procedure: MIGEC handled the raw barcoded reads, throwing out single-read molecular identifier groups before consensus assembly and CDR3 extraction. Clonotype tables were post-analysed with VDJtools, and diversity was normalized by down-sampling all datasets to the smallest sample size. To correct batch-related cross-sample contamination, repertoire overlap clustering matched CDR3 amino acid sequences but not nucleotide sequences. TCRdb passed the public sequencing reads through fastp at Q25 and MiXCR, retaining productive beta sequences. Here each entry gathers all rows of one CDR3 protein and keeps the most common genes and DNA. TCRdb's processing, not the authors' own work, is the source of the V and J calls. This sample has fewer than 850,000 distinct CDR3 sequences in its table, and 25% to 30% of those were observed once. Of the sample, around 0.55% falls within the top ten clones.

From the cysteine up to the phenylalanine, the CDR3 has a length of 16 residues. Only the CDR3 part of the read is kept: 48 bases, read in frame from the first base. Trimming costs V 6 bases and J 4 bases, and their ends lie 20 bases apart. This chain is built from TRBV12-3 or TRBV12-4 and TRBJ2-3, with the D gene not clear enough to name. This receptor was taken from a girl aged 5-17 years with multiple sclerosis. The sequenced material came from blood. CDR3 sequence: CASRTGRGESADTQYF. The nucleotide sequence is given as TGTGCCAGCAGAACGGGTCGCGGAGAGAGCGCAGATACGCAGTATTTT.